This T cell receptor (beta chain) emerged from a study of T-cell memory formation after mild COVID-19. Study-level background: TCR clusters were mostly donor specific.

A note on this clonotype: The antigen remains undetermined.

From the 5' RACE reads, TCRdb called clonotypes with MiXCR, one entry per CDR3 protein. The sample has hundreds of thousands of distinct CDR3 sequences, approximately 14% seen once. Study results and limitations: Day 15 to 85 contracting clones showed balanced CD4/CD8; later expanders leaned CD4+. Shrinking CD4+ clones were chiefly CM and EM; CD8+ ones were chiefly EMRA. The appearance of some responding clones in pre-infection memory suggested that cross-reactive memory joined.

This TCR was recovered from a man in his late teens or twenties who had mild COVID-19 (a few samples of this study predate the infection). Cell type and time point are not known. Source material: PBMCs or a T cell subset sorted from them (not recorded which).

The CDR3 sequence: CASSSQGATGELFF. For the CDR3, the DNA is TGCGCCAGCAGCTCACAGGGAGCCACCGGGGAGCTGTTTTTT. The chain is built from TRBV5-1 and TRBJ2-2, with D perhaps matching TRBD1 (6 bases). The CDR3 loop spans 14 amino acids. The germline V and J ends were trimmed by 3 bases and 4 bases, with 10 bases remaining between them. Germline loops: CDR1 SGHRS, CDR2 YFSETQ.